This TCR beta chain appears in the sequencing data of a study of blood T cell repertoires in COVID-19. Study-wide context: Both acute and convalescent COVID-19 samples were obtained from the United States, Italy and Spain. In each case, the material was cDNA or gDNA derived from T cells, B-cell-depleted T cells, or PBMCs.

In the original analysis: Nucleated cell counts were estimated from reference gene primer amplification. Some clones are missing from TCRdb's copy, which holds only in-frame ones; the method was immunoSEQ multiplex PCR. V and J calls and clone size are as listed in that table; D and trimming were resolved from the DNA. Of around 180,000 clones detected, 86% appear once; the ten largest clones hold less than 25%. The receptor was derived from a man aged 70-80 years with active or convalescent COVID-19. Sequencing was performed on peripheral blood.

As DNA, the CDR3 is TGTGCCAGCAGCCAAGATCCTATTCTAGCGGAGAACACCGGGGAGCTGTTTTTT. This sequence encodes CASSQDPILAENTGELFF. The rearrangement uses TRBV4-2 and TRBJ2-2; 7 nucleotides agree with TRBD2. The CDR3 extends over 18 amino acids. V shed 0 bases and J 1 base; nucleotides not matched to a gene: 8. Germline loops: CDR1 LGHNA, CDR2 YNFKEQ.